A single sample gave rise to the 7 T cell receptor beta chains below, sequenced in a study of cytomegalovirus exposure and HLA in healthy donors. The PCR was carried out with 60 Vbeta primers and 13 Jbeta primers. Profiling relied on immunoSEQ multiplex PCR, and the TCRdb table lists in-frame clones only, not all of them. The sample includes about 170,000 clones, 85% of them seen just once. Material: PBMCs. These receptors came from a boy younger than 10 in good health and CMV-seronegative.

As to this clone: The germline gene is not matched at one end of the junction; a read error may be the cause. The gene calls are TRBV10-1 and TRBJ2-5; the D is unclear. The CDR3 has 16 residues. The germline V gene has CDR1 WNHNN and CDR2 SYGVQD (reference sequence). In DNA form, the CDR3 reads TGCGTCAGCAGTGACGCAGGCGCGCAGTACCAAGAGACCCAGTACTTC. Translating it yields CVSSDAGAQYQETQYF.

V gene TRBV5-1 combines with J gene TRBJ2-1; 10 positions match TRBD2. CDR1 SGHRS and CDR2 YFSETQ come from the germline V gene. The ends lost 4 bases at V and 3 bases at J; junction bases unmatched: 10. The CDR3 consists of 17 residues. DNA of the CDR3: TGCGCCAGCAGCCCCTGGACTAGCGGCGGTCTCTACAATGAGCAGTTCTTC. Translating gives CASSPWTSGGLYNEQFF.

The chain carries TRBV11-2 and TRBJ2-3; 11 bases align to TRBD2. CDR1 is SGHAT and CDR2 is FQNNGV in the germline V gene. CDR3 length equals 16 residues. Trimming removed 5 bases from V and 9 bases from J; junction bases left unmatched: 13. The CDR3 DNA reads TGTGCCAGCAGCAGCTTAGCGGGGGGGCTAACGGGAACGCAGTATTTT. This sequence encodes CASSSLAGGLTGTQYF. Filled out from reference TRBV11-2 and TRBJ2-3, the complete variable domain reads EAGVAQSPRYKIIEKRQSVAFWCNPISGHATLYWYQQILGQGPKLLIQFQNNGVVDDSQLPKDRFSAERLKGVDSTLKIQPAKLEDSAVYLCASSSLAGGLTGTQYFGPGTRLTVL.

The chain carries TRBV11-2 and TRBJ1-2, with 9 positions matching TRBD1. The CDR3 sequence is 14 residues long. Germline V CDR1 and CDR2: SGHAT, FQNNGV. The junction had 5 bases not matched to a gene; V was cut back by 1 base and J by 8 bases. The CDR3 sequence is CASSLGDRERGYTF. CDR3 nucleotide sequence: TGTGCCAGCAGCTTAGGGGACAGGGAAAGAGGCTACACCTTC.

This clone was recorded once. The chain employs TRBV27 and TRBJ2-4, with 8 bases matching TRBD1. The germline CDR1 and CDR2 sequences are MNHEY and SMNVEV (reference sequence). V lost 7 bases to trimming and J lost 1 base; unmatched junction nucleotides: 15. The CDR3 totals 18 residues. CDR3 sequence: CASTKGAGGIRAKNIQYF. The CDR3 coding sequence is TGTGCCAGCACCAAGGGGGCAGGGGGCATTAGGGCCAAAAACATTCAGTACTTC.

This clone was recorded a few times. The V call is TRBV7-2, the J call TRBJ1-5, with TRBD1 matching over 8 bases. CDR1 is SGHTA, CDR2 FQGNSA, per germline. The CDR3 extends over 16 amino acids. Germline trimming cut 4 bases from V and 4 bases from J; bases unmatched to any gene: 9. CDR3 in DNA: TGTGCCAGCAGCTCACTCCAGGGGGCCTCTAATCAGCCCCAGCATTTT. Encoded protein: CASSSLQGASNQPQHF.

Only a few counts were recorded for this clone. V usage is TRBV27 and J usage is TRBJ2-3; tentative D call: TRBD2 (5 bases). Trimming left V 8 bases short and J 0 bases short, with 12 bases between. The CDR3 has 14 residues. The germline gives CDR1 MNHEY, CDR2 SMNVEV (reference sequence). The CDR3 DNA reads TGTGCCAGCCGATTCGACTACAGCACAGATACGCAGTATTTT. This gives the protein CASRFDYSTDTQYF.